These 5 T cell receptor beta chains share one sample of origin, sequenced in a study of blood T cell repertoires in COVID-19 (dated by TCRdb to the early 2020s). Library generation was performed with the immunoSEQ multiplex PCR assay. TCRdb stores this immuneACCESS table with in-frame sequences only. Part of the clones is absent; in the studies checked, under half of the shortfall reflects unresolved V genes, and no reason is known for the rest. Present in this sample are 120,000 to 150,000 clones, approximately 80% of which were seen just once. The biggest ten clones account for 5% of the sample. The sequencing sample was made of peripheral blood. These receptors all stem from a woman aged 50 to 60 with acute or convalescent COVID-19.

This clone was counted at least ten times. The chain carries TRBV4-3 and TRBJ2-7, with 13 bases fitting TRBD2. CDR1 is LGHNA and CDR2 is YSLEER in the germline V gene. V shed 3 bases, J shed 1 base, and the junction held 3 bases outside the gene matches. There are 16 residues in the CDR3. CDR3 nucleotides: TGCGCCAGCAGCCAGGGACTAGCGGGGTCGTCCTACGAGCAGTACTTC. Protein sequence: CASSQGLAGSSYEQYF.

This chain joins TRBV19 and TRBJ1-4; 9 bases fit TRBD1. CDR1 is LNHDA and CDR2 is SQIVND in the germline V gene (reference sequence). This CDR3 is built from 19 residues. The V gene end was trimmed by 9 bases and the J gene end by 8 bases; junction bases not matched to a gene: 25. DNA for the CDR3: TGTGCCAGCCCCCGACGGGGGACAGGGACAATCAAAGAAAGAGAAAAACTGTTTTTT. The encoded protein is CASPRRGTGTIKEREKLFF.

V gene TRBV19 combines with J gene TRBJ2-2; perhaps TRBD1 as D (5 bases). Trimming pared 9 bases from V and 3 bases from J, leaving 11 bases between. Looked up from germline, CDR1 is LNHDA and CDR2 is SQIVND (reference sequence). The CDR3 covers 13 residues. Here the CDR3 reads CASQQVDTGELFF. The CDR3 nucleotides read TGTGCCAGCCAACAGGTGGACACCGGGGAGCTGTTTTTT. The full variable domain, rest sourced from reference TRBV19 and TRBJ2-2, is DGGITQSPKYLFRKEGQNVTLSCEQNLNHDAMYWYRQDPGQGLRLIYYSQIVNDFQKGDIAEGYSVSREKKESFPLTVTSAQKNPTAFYLCASQQVDTGELFFGEGSRLTVL.

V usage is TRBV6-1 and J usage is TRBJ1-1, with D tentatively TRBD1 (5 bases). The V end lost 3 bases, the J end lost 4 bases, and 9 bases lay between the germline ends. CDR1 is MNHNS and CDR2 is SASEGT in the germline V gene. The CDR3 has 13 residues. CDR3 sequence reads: CASSDGGTTEAFF. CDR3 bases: TGTGCCAGCAGTGACGGGGGGACCACTGAAGCTTTCTTT.

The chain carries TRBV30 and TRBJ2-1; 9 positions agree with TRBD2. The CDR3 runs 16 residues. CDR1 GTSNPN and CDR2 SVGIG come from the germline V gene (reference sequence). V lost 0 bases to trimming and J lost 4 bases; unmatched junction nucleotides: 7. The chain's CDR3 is CAWSVGLAGLYNEQFF. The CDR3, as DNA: TGTGCCTGGAGTGTAGGTCTAGCGGGGCTTTACAATGAGCAGTTCTTC.